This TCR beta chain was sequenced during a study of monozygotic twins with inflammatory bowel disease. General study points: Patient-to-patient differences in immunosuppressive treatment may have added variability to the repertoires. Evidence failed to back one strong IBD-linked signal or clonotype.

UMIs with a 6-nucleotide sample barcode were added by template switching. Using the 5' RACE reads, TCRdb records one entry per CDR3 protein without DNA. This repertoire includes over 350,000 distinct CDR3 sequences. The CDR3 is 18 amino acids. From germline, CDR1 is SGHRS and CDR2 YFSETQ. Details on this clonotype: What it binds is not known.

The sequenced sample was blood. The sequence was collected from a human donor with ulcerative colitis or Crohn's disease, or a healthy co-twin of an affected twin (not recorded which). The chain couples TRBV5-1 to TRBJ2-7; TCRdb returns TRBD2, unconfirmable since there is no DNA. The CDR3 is CASSLEATSGGHSYEQYF.